The next 25 T cell receptor beta chains were all read from a single sample in a study of naive and memory T cell subsets (TCRdb year 2017). Whole blood analysis involved drawing roughly 2.5 ml of peripheral blood from adult healthy volunteers into Tempus tubes and then extracting RNA following the manufacturer's instructions. Library preparation employed 5' RACE. The sample was run on an Illumina MiSeq. For the blood and skin samples, reverse transcription of TCR RNA was done with SuperScript IV along with alpha and beta constant region primers. Through fastp at Q25 and MiXCR, TCRdb rebuilt clones from the public reads, retaining in-frame beta chains. When rows share a CDR3 protein, they turn into one entry using the most common DNA and genes. The sample table lists about 20,000 distinct CDR3 sequences, 4.2% of them with a count of one. The top ten clonotypes cover 6.5% to 10% of the sample. Receptors originate from a male donor in good health.

This clonotype was recorded at least ten times. The chain couples TRBV6-5 to TRBJ2-1; D is undetermined. Trimming stripped 4 bases from V and 4 bases from J, with 17 bases between. In germline, CDR1 is MNHEY, CDR2 SVGAGI. CDR3 size: 16 residues. CDR3 nucleotide sequence: TGTGCCAGCAGTTTGGACGAGGCCCCCCGGTACAATGAGCAGTTCTTC. It codes for CASSLDEAPRYNEQFF.

This clonotype showed up many times. The chain carries TRBV7-2 and TRBJ1-5; possibly TRBD1 for D (6 bases). From germline, CDR1 is SGHTA and CDR2 FQGNSA. The CDR3 covers 15 residues. Trimming left V 4 bases short and J 3 bases short, with 13 bases between. In nucleotides, the CDR3 is TGTGCCAGCAGCTATGGCAGGGGCTCCAATCAGCCCCAGCATTTT. Its protein is CASSYGRGSNQPQHF. Looking up the rest from reference TRBV7-2 and TRBJ1-5 gives the full variable domain: GAGVSQSPSNKVTEKGKDVELRCDPISGHTALYWYRQSLGQGLEFLIYFQGNSAPDKSGLPSDRFSAERTGGSVSTLTIQRTQQEDSAVYLCASSYGRGSNQPQHFGDGTRLSIL.

This clonotype was observed a few times. Possible read error: a much larger clone is one base away. The genes are TRBV12-3 or TRBV12-4 and TRBJ1-5; D is unresolved. CDR3 length: 15 residues. The CDR3 DNA sequence: TGTGCCAGCAGTTTAAGGCGGAATAGCAATCAGCCCCAGAATTTT. It specifies CASSLRRNSNQPQNF.

This clonotype was seen at least ten times. The CDR3 DNA follows: TGTGCCAGCAGGGATTTAGCGGTTTACAATGAGCAGTTCTTC. Protein sequence: CASRDLAVYNEQFF. The V call is TRBV27, the J call TRBJ2-1; possibly TRBD2 for D (6 bases). This CDR3 has 14 residues. The V end was cut by 6 bases, the J end by 4 bases, with 13 bases between. Germline-derived CDR1 and CDR2 are MNHEY and SMNVEV (reference sequence).

This clonotype was counted ten times or more. V is TRBV29-1 and J is TRBJ2-5; 11 bases are shared with TRBD1. The germline gives CDR1 SQVTM, CDR2 ANQGSEA. There are 15 residues in the CDR3. V lost 1 base, J lost 7 bases, and 8 bases stayed unmatched. The DNA of the CDR3 is TGCAGCGTTGAAGTCTGGGACAGGGGGTCTCGGACCCAGTACTTC. It specifies CSVEVWDRGSRTQYF.

This clonotype was detected ten times or more. The chain combines TRBV6-6 with TRBJ1-5; 9 bases match TRBD1. V lost 4 bases, J lost 1 base, and 5 bases stayed unmatched. The CDR3 loop spans 16 amino acids. The germline gives CDR1 MNHNY, CDR2 SVGAGI (reference sequence). The CDR3 spells CASSSTTGGSNQPQHF. Here the CDR3 DNA reads TGTGCCAGCAGTTCCACCACAGGGGGCAGCAATCAGCCCCAGCATTTT.

This clonotype appeared many times. The V and J genes are TRBV4-1 and TRBJ1-2; D remains ambiguous. Looked up from germline, CDR1 is MGHRA and CDR2 is YSYEKL. The CDR3 sequence is 15 residues long. V dropped 0 bases and J dropped 4 bases, with 12 bases sitting between them. CDR3 bases: TGCGCCAGCAGCCAAGATAAAGGGTATGGCTATGGCTACACCTTC. Protein sequence: CASSQDKGYGYGYTF.

This clonotype appeared many times. The chain carries TRBV7-9 and TRBJ1-1, with D perhaps matching TRBD1 (5 bases). The CDR3 is 12 amino acids. V shed 1 base and J shed 7 bases, with 7 bases lying between them. Germline CDR1 is SEHNR and CDR2 is FQNEAQ (reference sequence). CDR3 sequence (DNA): TGTGCCAGCAGCTTAGGGAGGGGTGAAGCTTTCTTT. Amino acid sequence: CASSLGRGEAFF. Based on the CDR3 plus reference TRBV7-9 and TRBJ1-1, the full variable domain is DTGVSQNPRHKITKRGQNVTFRCDPISEHNRLYWYRQTLGQGPEFLTYFQNEAQLEKSRLLSDRFSAERPKGSFSTLEIQRTEQGDSAMYLCASSLGRGEAFFGQGTRLTVV.

This clonotype showed up many times. The gene calls are TRBV29-1 and TRBJ2-3; D unresolved. In germline, CDR1 is SQVTM, CDR2 ANQGSEA. Trimming pared 0 bases from V and 1 base from J, leaving 11 bases between. This CDR3 has 15 residues. The CDR3 loop reads CSVEEENWRTDTQYF. The CDR3 DNA reads as TGCAGCGTTGAAGAAGAGAACTGGCGCACAGATACGCAGTATTTT.

In this sample, this clonotype turned up many times. The chain has TRBV2 and TRBJ2-6, with D perhaps given as TRBD1 or TRBD2 (5 bases each). Germline V gene sequence: CDR1 SNHLY, CDR2 FYNNEI. V was clipped by 2 bases and J by 0 bases, with 11 bases between them. The length of the CDR3 is 17 residues. CDR3 in amino acids: CASSETGRYSGANVLTF. Here the CDR3 DNA reads TGTGCCAGCAGTGAAACGGGACGGTACTCTGGGGCCAACGTCCTGACTTTC.

This clonotype was seen repeatedly, ten times or more. J is TRBJ2-3 and V is TRBV5-1, with D unclear. Germline V gives CDR1 SGHRS, CDR2 YFSETQ. The V and J ends lost 0 bases and 2 bases respectively, with 7 bases between them. The CDR3 sequence is 14 residues long. The CDR3 nucleotides read TGCGCCAGCAGCTTGGGACGAAACACAGATACGCAGTATTTT. This codes for CASSLGRNTDTQYF.

This clonotype was recorded many times. This sequence joins TRBV28 and TRBJ2-3; the D gene could be TRBD1 or TRBD2 (5 bases each). The V and J ends lost 6 bases and 7 bases respectively, with 14 bases between them. The CDR3 is made up of 13 amino acids. Per germline, CDR1 MDHEN and CDR2 SYDVKM. CDR3 in DNA: TGTGCCAGCAGACTTGGGACCGCCTATACGCAGTATTTT. Translation gives CASRLGTAYTQYF.

The sample holds many counts of this clonotype. This rearrangement joins TRBV30 to TRBJ2-7; no firm D call. CDR1 is GTSNPN and CDR2 is SVGIG in the germline V gene (reference sequence). The CDR3 length is 15 residues. Trimming cost V 2 bases and J 5 bases, with 19 bases left between them. CDR3 nucleotides: TGTGCCTGGAGTAAGCCGGCAGGAAGTCTGCACGAGCAGTACTTC. Amino acids: CAWSKPAGSLHEQYF.

Ten or more counts support this clonotype. CDR3 loop: CASSSTGIRSTDTQYF. For the CDR3, the DNA is TGTGCCAGCAGCTCAACAGGGATTAGGAGCACAGATACGCAGTATTTT. The J gene is TRBJ2-3, the V gene TRBV5-4; D may be TRBD1 (6 bases). The CDR3 is 16 residues long. The V and J ends lost 3 bases and 0 bases respectively, with 14 bases between them. The germline V gene encodes CDR1 SGHNT and CDR2 YYREEE (reference sequence). Using reference TRBV5-4 and TRBJ2-3 for the parts outside the CDR3, the full variable domain is ETGVTQSPTHLIKTRGQQVTLRCSSQSGHNTVSWYQQALGQGPQFIFQYYREEENGRGNFPPRFSGLQFPNYSSELNVNALELDDSALYLCASSSTGIRSTDTQYFGPGTRLTVL.

This clonotype showed up many times. V and J are TRBV6-5 and TRBJ2-3; 7 bases are a match to TRBD2. Germline values: CDR1 MNHEY, CDR2 SVGAGI. V gave up 2 bases and J gave up 1 base; unmatched junction bases: 3. The CDR3 loop spans 15 amino acids. CDR3 region: CASSYGRGGTDTQYF. In DNA form, the CDR3 reads TGTGCCAGCAGTTACGGGAGGGGAGGCACAGATACGCAGTATTTT.

The genes are TRBV19 and TRBJ2-3; maybe TRBD1 (5 bases). The V gene lost 10 bases and the J gene lost 2 bases, with 16 bases spanning the gap. The CDR3 runs 14 residues. Germline CDR1 and CDR2: LNHDA and SQIVND (reference sequence). CDR3 coding DNA: TGTGCCACCTCCTTGGGGCTCGCCACAGATACGCAGTATTTT. Translating gives CATSLGLATDTQYF.

This clonotype is judged medium-sized. The J gene is TRBJ2-2, the V gene TRBV6-4; D unresolved. Germline values: CDR1 MRHNA, CDR2 SNTAGT. V was trimmed by 0 bases and J by 4 bases, leaving 3 bases between them. The CDR3 is 13 amino acids. The CDR3: CASSDSGTGELFF. Here the CDR3 DNA reads TGTGCCAGCAGTGACTCGGGCACCGGGGAGCTGTTTTTT.

This clonotype was found many times. The rearrangement joins TRBV4-1 to TRBJ2-7; D not certain. Germline-derived CDR1 and CDR2 are MGHRA and YSYEKL. V lost 1 base and J lost 3, with 7 bases in between. CDR3 length equals 13 residues. The CDR3 here is CASSQVPSYEQYF. CDR3 DNA sequence: TGCGCCAGCAGCCAAGTACCCAGCTACGAGCAGTACTTC.

This clonotype was recorded at least ten times. The chain carries TRBV5-1 and TRBJ2-2; D is perhaps TRBD2 (5 bases). Between the trimmed V and J ends, which lost 2 bases and 1 base, there was a span of 6 bases. The germline V gene has CDR1 SGHRS and CDR2 YFSETQ. This CDR3 has 14 amino acids. CDR3 nucleotides: TGCGCCAGCAGCTTTGGAGGGAACACCGGGGAGCTGTTTTTT. It codes for CASSFGGNTGELFF.

This clonotype was recorded at least ten times. The chain has TRBV20-1 and TRBJ1-1; 10 bases agree with TRBD1. V shed 7 bases, J shed 3 bases, and the junction held 2 bases outside the gene matches. The CDR3 runs 12 residues. Germline V gene data show CDR1 as DFQATT and CDR2 as SNEGSKA (reference sequence). CDR3 bases: TGCAGTGTAGGACAGGGGGACACTGAAGCTTTCTTT. Translated, it gives CSVGQGDTEAFF.

This clonotype has ten or more counts. V gene TRBV11-2 combines with J gene TRBJ2-1; D unclear. V lost 6 bases and J lost 6, with 9 bases in between. Germline-derived CDR1 and CDR2 are SGHAT and FQNNGV. The CDR3 contains 12 residues. The CDR3 sequence is CASREMGNEQFF. In nucleotides, the CDR3 is TGTGCCAGCAGGGAAATGGGCAATGAGCAGTTCTTC.

This clonotype was detected ten times or more. The chain employs TRBV29-1 and TRBJ1-2; D ambiguous. Germline CDR1 reads SQVTM; CDR2 reads ANQGSEA. V lost 4 bases, J lost 3 bases, and 18 bases lay in between. CDR3 size: 15 residues. The CDR3 sequence is CSVGFRRQLHYGYTF. CDR3 nucleotide sequence: TGCAGCGTTGGGTTTAGGCGCCAACTCCACTATGGCTACACCTTC. The full variable domain, its missing parts supplied by reference TRBV29-1 and TRBJ1-2, is SAVISQKPSRDICQRGTSLTIQCQVDSQVTMMFWYRQQPGQSLTLIATANQGSEATYESGFVIDKFPISRPNLTFSTLTVSNMSPEDSSIYLCSVGFRRQLHYGYTFGSGTRLTVV.

This clonotype was seen many times. The chain is built from TRBV6-6 and TRBJ1-1; D may be TRBD1 (6 bases). The germline V gene encodes CDR1 MNHNY and CDR2 SVGAGI (reference sequence). V was cut by 2 bases and J by 1 base, with 11 bases left in between. The CDR3 runs 15 residues. CDR3 sequence (DNA): TGTGCCAGCAGTTACCCGGACAGTACGAACACTGAAGCTTTCTTT. It is translated as CASSYPDSTNTEAFF.

At least ten counts were recorded for this clonotype. V and J are TRBV19 and TRBJ2-3, with 8 bases that match TRBD1. In germline, CDR1 is LNHDA, CDR2 SQIVND (reference sequence). This CDR3 comprises 14 residues. V lost 8 bases to trimming and J lost 11 bases; unmatched junction nucleotides: 15. CDR3 nucleotides: TGTGCCAGTGGTACCGGGACAGGTGGGATGAAGCAGTATTTT. This encodes CASGTGTGGMKQYF.

This clonotype was found many times. V usage is TRBV5-6 and J usage is TRBJ2-1, with D possibly called TRBD1 or TRBD2 (6 bases each). This CDR3 spans 16 amino acids. From germline, CDR1 is SGHDT and CDR2 YYEEEE. V lost 1 base and J lost 6, with 17 bases in between. The CDR3 is CASSLPPGGAGNEQFF. CDR3 DNA sequence: TGTGCCAGCAGCTTGCCCCCCGGGGGCGCGGGCAATGAGCAGTTCTTC.